This section outlines one T cell receptor beta chain sequence together with its context. Method: immunoSEQ multiplex PCR; TCRdb's copy keeps in-frame clones and lacks some. The sample carries some 130,000 clones, approximately 85% recorded once. This record belongs to a study of T cell responses to AZD1222 COVID-19 vaccine. Study in general: Analyses pooled second doses at about 4 or about 12 weeks.

The CDR3 is 15 residues long. The sequence derives from an adult in good health. This sequence joins TRBV21-1 and TRBJ2-7. TRBV21-1 is a recognized pseudogene. Source: peripheral blood, taken on day 0 of AZD1222 vaccination. The DNA of the CDR3 is TGTGCCAGCAGCAAACGGGCTGGTGGGGACTACGAGCAGTACTTC. Translated, it gives CASSKRAGGDYEQYF.